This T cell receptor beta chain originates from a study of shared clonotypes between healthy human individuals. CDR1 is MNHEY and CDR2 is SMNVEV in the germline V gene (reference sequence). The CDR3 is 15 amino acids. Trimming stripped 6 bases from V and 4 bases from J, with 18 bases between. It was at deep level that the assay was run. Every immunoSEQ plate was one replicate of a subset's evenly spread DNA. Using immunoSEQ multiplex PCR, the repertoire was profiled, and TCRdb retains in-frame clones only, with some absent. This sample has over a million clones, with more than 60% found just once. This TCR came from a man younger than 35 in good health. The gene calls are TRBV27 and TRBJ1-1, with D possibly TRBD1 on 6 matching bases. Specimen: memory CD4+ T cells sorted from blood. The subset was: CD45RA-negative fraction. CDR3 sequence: CASSWGSEGGTEAFF. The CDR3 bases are TGTGCCAGCAGCTGGGGTTCGGAGGGGGGCACTGAAGCTTTCTTT.